A single sample gave rise to the 30 T cell receptor beta chains below, sequenced in a study of cytomegalovirus exposure and HLA in healthy donors. The PCR ran on 60 Vbeta and 13 Jbeta primers. Only in-frame clones appear in the TCRdb table, and some are missing; sequencing was by immunoSEQ multiplex PCR. The sample lists fewer than 200,000 clones, 75% to 85% occurring once. Material: PBMCs. The receptors derive from a girl aged 2 to 9 in good health and CMV-seropositive.

The gene calls are TRBV25-1 and TRBJ2-5, with TRBD1 matching over 8 bases. CDR1 MGHDK and CDR2 SYGVNS come from the germline V gene. There are 15 residues in the CDR3. Trimming cost V 4 bases and J 0 bases; bases outside gene matches: 4. This CDR3 is CASSAWDRYQETQYF. The CDR3 nucleotides read TGTGCCAGCAGTGCATGGGACAGGTACCAAGAGACCCAGTACTTC.

The chain carries TRBV28 and TRBJ2-3; D might be TRBD1 (5 bases). Germline V gene lookup returns CDR1 MDHEN and CDR2 SYDVKM. V was cut by 8 bases and J by 6 bases, with 18 bases left in between. This CDR3 spans 14 amino acids. Written as DNA, the CDR3 is TGTGCCAGCGCCACTTCTTGGTCAGGGGATACGCAGTATTTT. Translation gives CASATSWSGDTQYF.

V usage is TRBV4-1 and J usage is TRBJ2-7; maybe TRBD1 (6 bases). CDR3 size: 15 residues. Germline V lookup: CDR1 MGHRA, CDR2 YSYEKL. Trimming took off 1 base at V and 4 bases at J, with 14 bases between the two ends. The CDR3 DNA reads as TGCGCCAGCAGCCAAGTCACCGGACAGCTATACGAGCAGTACTTC. Amino acids: CASSQVTGQLYEQYF.

This chain links TRBV5-1 with TRBJ2-7; D gene unclear. V shed 2 bases and J shed 4 bases, with 10 bases lying between them. This CDR3 contains 13 residues. Germline V gives CDR1 SGHRS, CDR2 YFSETQ. The CDR3 here is CASSFRRYYEQYF. CDR3 nucleotide sequence: TGCGCCAGCAGCTTTCGCAGGTATTACGAGCAGTACTTC.

The rearrangement links TRBV12-5 to TRBJ2-3, with 13 bases fitting TRBD2. The CDR3 covers 17 residues. J lost 1 base, V lost 5 bases, and 6 bases had no gene match. Germline values: CDR1 LGHNT, CDR2 FRNRAP. The CDR3 bases are TGTGCTAGTGGTCCGCGGACTAGCGGGGGCCGCACAGATACGCAGTATTTT. It encodes CASGPRTSGGRTDTQYF.

The CDR3 DNA reads as TGTGCCAGCAGCTTGAGGAGAGACTATGGCTACACCTTC. It is translated as CASSLRRDYGYTF. The rearrangement uses TRBV5-4 and TRBJ1-2; D gene unclear. V lost 1 base and J 3 bases, leaving 7 bases between the germline ends. From germline, CDR1 is SGHNT and CDR2 YYREEE (reference sequence). The CDR3 covers 13 residues.

V usage is TRBV2 and J usage is TRBJ2-1; 11 bases line up with TRBD2. The CDR3 extends over 15 amino acids. The germline V gene has CDR1 SNHLY and CDR2 FYNNEI. The J segment lost 2 bases and the V segment lost 7 bases, leaving 4 bases of the junction unmatched. CDR3 residues: CASTIAGGPYNEQFF. The CDR3 DNA sequence: TGTGCCAGCACTATAGCGGGAGGGCCCTACAATGAGCAGTTCTTC.

A note on this clone: This specimen includes other DNA sequences encoding the same CDR3. The rearrangement links TRBV5-1 to TRBJ1-1, with unresolved D. V lost 4 bases to trimming and J lost 1 base, with 5 bases between them. This CDR3 is built from 12 residues. Germline values: CDR1 SGHRS, CDR2 YFSETQ. CDR3 sequence: CASSPGNTEAFF. DNA for the CDR3: TGCGCCAGCAGCCCAGGGAACACTGAAGCTTTCTTT.

V gene TRBV10-2 combines with J gene TRBJ1-6, with D possibly matching TRBD1 (5 bases). This CDR3 comprises 16 residues. The V and J ends lost 4 bases and 7 bases respectively, with 17 bases between them. Looked up from germline, CDR1 is WSHSY and CDR2 is SAAADI. The CDR3 is CASSGPWGDSNSPLHF. CDR3 bases: TGCGCCAGCAGTGGCCCTTGGGGGGACTCCAATTCACCCCTCCACTTT.

The chain uses TRBV5-4 and TRBJ2-3, with D possibly being TRBD2 (6 bases). Germline-derived CDR1 and CDR2 are SGHNT and YYREEE (reference sequence). Trimming removed 4 bases at V and 1 base at J, with 10 bases between. The CDR3 has 14 residues. The CDR3 DNA follows: TGTGCCAGCAGCCGCGGGACTGGCACAGATACGCAGTATTTT. Translated, it gives CASSRGTGTDTQYF. Based on the CDR3 plus reference TRBV5-4 and TRBJ2-3, the full variable domain is ETGVTQSPTHLIKTRGQQVTLRCSSQSGHNTVSWYQQALGQGPQFIFQYYREEENGRGNFPPRFSGLQFPNYSSELNVNALELDDSALYLCASSRGTGTDTQYFGPGTRLTVL.

The CDR3 protein is CASSYGLFRVHNTEAFF. In nucleotides, the CDR3 is TGTGCCAGCAGTTACGGTCTTTTCAGGGTACATAACACTGAAGCTTTCTTT. The chain is built from TRBV28 and TRBJ1-1; D possibly corresponds to TRBD1 (5 bases). CDR3 size: 17 residues. Trimming cost V 4 bases and J 2 bases, with 20 bases left between them. CDR1 and CDR2 (germline): MDHEN, SYDVKM.

The chain has TRBV20-1 and TRBJ2-7, with no clear D. CDR3 length: 10 residues. The V end was cut by 6 bases, the J end by 3 bases, with 6 bases between. The V gene's germline CDR1 is DFQATT and CDR2 SNEGSKA (reference sequence). CDR3 nucleotide sequence: TGCAGTGCGGAGAACTACGAGCAGTACTTC. It codes for CSAENYEQYF.

This clone was picked up one time. This chain connects TRBV18 to TRBJ1-1; TRBD1 might be the D (6 bases). Germline V lookup: CDR1 KGHSH, CDR2 LQKENI. The CDR3 has 13 amino acids. V was pared by 6 bases and J by 4 bases, with 12 bases between. The CDR3 DNA sequence: TGTGCCAGCTCCCTACAGGGTGGCACTGAAGCTTTCTTT. Encoded protein: CASSLQGGTEAFF.

This clone was observed a few times. The V and J genes are TRBV4-2 and TRBJ2-6, with D possibly TRBD1 on 5 matching bases. Germline V gene data show CDR1 as LGHNA and CDR2 as YNFKEQ. The CDR3 spans 16 residues. Trimming left V 4 bases short and J 2 bases short, with 12 bases between. The CDR3 nucleotides are TGTGCCAGCAGCCCTCCGTGGGGCGCTGGGGCCAACGTCCTGACTTTC. This gives the protein CASSPPWGAGANVLTF.

This rearrangement joins TRBV7-6 to TRBJ2-7; the match to TRBD2 covers 8 bases. Looked up from germline, CDR1 is SGHVS and CDR2 is FNYEAQ. V trimming: 4 bases; J trimming: 5 bases; junction bases outside the gene matches: 13. This CDR3 region has 16 residues. The CDR3 region has the DNA TGTGCCAGCAGCTATCTTGCCGGGACTAGGGCCAACGAGCAGTACTTC. Encoded protein: CASSYLAGTRANEQYF.

This rearrangement joins TRBV6-1 to TRBJ2-3, with TRBD2 matching over 12 bases. Looked up from germline, CDR1 is MNHNS and CDR2 is SASEGT. The CDR3 is 16 residues long. V trimming: 4 bases; J trimming: 3 bases; junction bases outside the gene matches: 5. CDR3: CASSVTSGRSTDTQYF. The CDR3 DNA follows: TGTGCCAGCAGTGTCACTAGCGGGAGGAGTACAGATACGCAGTATTTT.

This sequence joins TRBV19 and TRBJ2-1; D may be TRBD2 (5 bases). Trimming left V 7 bases short and J 0 bases short, with 10 bases between. The CDR3 length is 14 residues. Germline V gene sequence: CDR1 LNHDA, CDR2 SQIVND (reference sequence). The CDR3 loop is CASTDWSSYNEQFF. The CDR3 nucleotides read TGTGCCAGTACGGACTGGAGCTCCTACAATGAGCAGTTCTTC.

This clone has a handful of counts. V is TRBV9 and J is TRBJ1-1; D is unresolved. Germline V gives CDR1 SGDLS, CDR2 YYNGEE. This CDR3 has 16 amino acids. The ends were cut back, 1 base at V and 0 bases at J, with 13 bases in the middle. Written as DNA, the CDR3 is TGTGCCAGCAGCGTACGCGTGGGGAGAGTGAACACTGAAGCTTTCTTT. Translation: CASSVRVGRVNTEAFF. Filled out from reference TRBV9 and TRBJ1-1, the complete variable domain reads DSGVTQTPKHLITATGQRVTLRCSPRSGDLSVYWYQQSLDQGLQFLIQYYNGEERAKGNILERFSAQQFPDLHSELNLSSLELGDSALYFCASSVRVGRVNTEAFFGQGTRLTVV.

This clone has more than one count but fewer than ten. The chain carries TRBV6-1 and TRBJ1-1; TRBD1 is a possible D gene (5 bases). Trimming shortened V by 6 bases and J by 4 bases, and 9 bases separated the two germline ends. Germline V CDR1 and CDR2: MNHNS, SASEGT. The CDR3 extends over 12 amino acids. CDR3: CASRQGGTEAFF. CDR3 DNA sequence: TGTGCCAGCAGGCAGGGCGGCACTGAAGCTTTCTTT.

The chain is built from TRBV5-8 and TRBJ2-1; possible D gene TRBD1, 5 bases. The V gene's germline CDR1 is SGHTS and CDR2 YDEGEE. The CDR3 is 14 amino acids. V lost 3 bases to trimming and J lost 0 bases, with 7 bases between them. This CDR3 reads CASSSTGSYNEQFF. The CDR3 region has the DNA TGTGCCAGCAGCTCTACAGGCTCCTACAATGAGCAGTTCTTC.

The CDR3 is CASSRGLGQTSGNTIYF. CDR3 coding DNA: TGTGCCAGTAGTCGAGGGCTCGGGCAGACCTCTGGAAACACCATATATTTT. V is TRBV19 and J is TRBJ1-3; D remains ambiguous. V was pared by 5 bases and J by 0 bases, with 17 bases between. Germline CDR1 LNHDA, CDR2 SQIVND (reference sequence). The CDR3 is 17 amino acids.

The V and J genes are TRBV11-2 and TRBJ2-7, with unresolved D. The germline V and J ends were trimmed by 10 bases and 3 bases, with 13 bases remaining between them. The CDR3 runs 12 residues. The germline CDR1 and CDR2 sequences are SGHAT and FQNNGV. The CDR3 DNA reads TGTGCCACAAAGGCGGCCAGCTACGAGCAGTACTTC. Its protein is CATKAASYEQYF.

CDR3 amino acids: CASLGTGTRLSGYTF. In nucleotides, the CDR3 is TGTGCCAGCTTAGGGACAGGGACCCGTCTATCTGGCTACACCTTC. V usage is TRBV18 and J usage is TRBJ1-2, with 9 bases fitting TRBD1. The CDR3 runs to 15 residues. The V segment lost 7 bases and the J segment 7 bases; nucleotides outside the gene matches: 13. The germline V gene has CDR1 KGHSH and CDR2 LQKENI.

V usage is TRBV28 and J usage is TRBJ2-3; 7 nucleotides align to TRBD1. The CDR3 extends over 14 amino acids. V shed 5 bases and J 9 bases; nucleotides not matched to a gene: 11. From germline, CDR1 is MDHEN and CDR2 SYDVKM. CDR3 region: CASSLRQGAGTQYF. The DNA for the CDR3 is TGTGCCAGCAGTCTTCGACAGGGCGCGGGCACGCAGTATTTT.

This rearrangement joins TRBV5-1 to TRBJ2-2, with D possibly being TRBD2 (6 bases). Germline V gives CDR1 SGHRS, CDR2 YFSETQ. This CDR3 spans 15 amino acids. Trimming took 7 bases from V and 4 from J, leaving 17 bases between them. CDR3 sequence reads: CASGRRQGGTGELFF. The CDR3 coding sequence is TGCGCCAGCGGAAGACGGCAGGGAGGCACCGGGGAGCTGTTTTTT.

The V gene is TRBV7-2, the J gene TRBJ2-3, with D perhaps matching TRBD2 (6 bases). V lost 0 bases to trimming and J lost 7 bases, with 11 bases between them. The CDR3 is made up of 14 amino acids. The germline gives CDR1 SGHTA, CDR2 FQGNSA. CDR3 nucleotide sequence: TGTGCCAGCAGCTTAGCTGGGGCGGGGAATACGCAGTATTTT. As protein: CASSLAGAGNTQYF.

The chain links TRBV5-1 to TRBJ2-7; D is possibly TRBD2 (5 bases). The CDR3 runs to 16 residues. The V end lost 0 bases, the J end lost 2 bases, and 15 bases lay between the germline ends. The germline V gene has CDR1 SGHRS and CDR2 YFSETQ. Here the CDR3 reads CASSLALRAGTYEQYF. Here the CDR3 DNA reads TGCGCCAGCAGCTTGGCCCTGCGGGCCGGAACCTACGAGCAGTACTTC.

The chain joins TRBV6-4 to TRBJ1-2; 9 bases fit TRBD1. V was pared by 11 bases and J by 5 bases, with 15 bases of the junction left unmatched. From germline, CDR1 is MRHNA and CDR2 SNTAGT. The CDR3 runs 15 residues. This CDR3 is CAGRIQGAVRYGYTF. CDR3 in DNA: TGTGCCGGAAGAATACAGGGGGCGGTGAGGTATGGCTACACCTTC.

The table lists this clone with a few counts. V usage is TRBV10-3 and J usage is TRBJ2-2; 7 bases map to TRBD1. V shed 4 bases, J shed 4 bases, and the junction held 9 bases outside the gene matches. There are 16 residues in the CDR3. Germline-derived CDR1 and CDR2 are ENHRY and SYGVKD. The CDR3 region has the DNA TGTGCCATCAGTGCAACGACAGGGATCCCCACCGGGGAGCTGTTTTTT. Translation gives CAISATTGIPTGELFF.

The table lists this clone with a few counts. The chain employs TRBV6-1 and TRBJ1-5; TRBD1 matches 8 bases. Trimming cost V 5 bases and J 11 bases; bases outside gene matches: 14. Germline V gene data show CDR1 as MNHNS and CDR2 as SASEGT. The CDR3 has 15 amino acids. The CDR3 coding sequence is TGTGCCAGCAGTTTCACAGGGGGATTAGGGGGGACCCAGCATTTT. It specifies CASSFTGGLGGTQHF.